A selection of T cell receptor beta chains follows, all from one sample in a study of blood T cell repertoires in COVID-19. Sequencing used immunoSEQ multiplex PCR; TCRdb keeps in-frame clones, though not all of them. The data show a few hundred thousand clones, approximately 88% seen once. Sequencing was done on a sample of peripheral blood. These receptors all come from a man between 45 and 60 years old with acute or convalescent COVID-19. The CDR3 runs from the conserved cysteine through the conserved F or W. D genes are given only for firm matches. Not all rows give a size; the values are once, few, many and, for expanded clones, a class.

len	v_gene	j_gene	abundance	d_gene	CDR3nt	CDR3aa
14	TRBV9	TRBJ2-3	once	TRBD2	TGTGCCAGCAGCGTAGGCGGGGGGCCGAATACGCAGTATTTT	CASSVGGGPNTQYF
16	TRBV19	TRBJ1-1	NA	NA	TGTGCCAGTAGTGCGGGACCCTGGGCCCGAAACACTGAAGCTTTCTTT	CASSAGPWARNTEAFF
13	TRBV5-1	TRBJ1-4	NA	NA	TGCGCCAGCAGCTTGGGAGGTGGGGAAAAACTGTTTTTT	CASSLGGGEKLFF
16	TRBV7-9	TRBJ1-6	NA	TRBD1	TGTGCCAGCAGCCTGGGACAGGGAGGACGAAATTCACCCCTCCACTTT	CASSLGQGGRNSPLHF
13	TRBV19	TRBJ1-6	NA	NA	TGTGCCAGTAGTATAGAGGGGAGTTCACCCCTCCACTTT	CASSIEGSSPLHF
14	TRBV7-9	TRBJ1-2	NA	NA	TGTGCCAGCAGCTTAGGAGGTTCTAACTATGGCTACACCTTC	CASSLGGSNYGYTF
15	TRBV7-9	TRBJ1-5	NA	TRBD1	TGTGCCAGCAGCTTGACAGGGGAAGCAAATCAGCCCCAGCATTTT	CASSLTGEANQPQHF
16	TRBV7-9	TRBJ1-5	NA	TRBD1	TGTGCCAGCAGCTTAAGGGGGACAGGGGACGGTCAGCCCCAGCATTTT	CASSLRGTGDGQPQHF
16	TRBV9	TRBJ2-1	NA	NA	TGTGCCAGCAGCGTAGCTACGACAGCTTTGGGGAATGAGCAGTTCTTC	CASSVATTALGNEQFF
14	TRBV5-1	TRBJ2-4	NA	NA	TGCGCCAGCAGCTTGGACATAGCCAAAAACATTCAGTACTTC	CASSLDIAKNIQYF
13	TRBV30	TRBJ1-4	NA	NA	TGTGCCTGGGGGACTGCAACTAATGAAAAACTGTTTTTT	CAWGTATNEKLFF
15	TRBV2	TRBJ1-2	NA	NA	TGTGCCAGCAGTGAACAAGTGAGGATAACCTATGGCTACACCTTC	CASSEQVRITYGYTF
11	TRBV12-3/TRBV12-4	TRBJ1-2	NA	NA	TGTGCCAGCAGTTTAGGCGGTGGCTACACCTTC	CASSLGGGYTF
14	TRBV7-3	TRBJ2-2	NA	NA	TGTGCCAGCAGCCCCACAGCGAACACCGGGGAGCTGTTTTTT	CASSPTANTGELFF
15	TRBV5-1	TRBJ2-2	NA	NA	TGCGCCAGCAGCCCCGGACAGACGAACACCGGGGAGCTGTTTTTT	CASSPGQTNTGELFF
13	TRBV2	TRBJ2-3	NA	NA	TGTGCCAGCCGTAACGGGGGCACAGATACGCAGTATTTT	CASRNGGTDTQYF
15	TRBV7-6	TRBJ2-3	few	NA	TGTGCCAGCAGCTCTACCGGGACACTCACAGATACGCAGTATTTT	CASSSTGTLTDTQYF